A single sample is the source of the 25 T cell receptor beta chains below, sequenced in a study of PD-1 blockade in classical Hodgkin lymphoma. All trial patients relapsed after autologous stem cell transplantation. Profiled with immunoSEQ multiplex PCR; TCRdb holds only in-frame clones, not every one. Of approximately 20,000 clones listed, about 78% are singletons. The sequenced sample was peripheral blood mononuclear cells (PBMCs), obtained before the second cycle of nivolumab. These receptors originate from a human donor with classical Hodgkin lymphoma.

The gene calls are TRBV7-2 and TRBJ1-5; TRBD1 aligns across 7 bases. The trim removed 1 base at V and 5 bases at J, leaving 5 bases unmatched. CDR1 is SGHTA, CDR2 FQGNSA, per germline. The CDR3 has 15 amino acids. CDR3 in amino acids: CASSLGRGRDQPQHF. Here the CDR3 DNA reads TGTGCCAGCAGCTTAGGAAGGGGGCGTGATCAGCCCCAGCATTTT.

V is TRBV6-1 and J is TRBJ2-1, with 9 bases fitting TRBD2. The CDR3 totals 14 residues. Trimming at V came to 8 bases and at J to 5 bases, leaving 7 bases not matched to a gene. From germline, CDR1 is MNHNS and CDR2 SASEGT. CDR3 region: CASSGLAPNNEQFF. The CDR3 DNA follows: TGTGCCAGCTCCGGACTAGCGCCAAACAATGAGCAGTTCTTC.

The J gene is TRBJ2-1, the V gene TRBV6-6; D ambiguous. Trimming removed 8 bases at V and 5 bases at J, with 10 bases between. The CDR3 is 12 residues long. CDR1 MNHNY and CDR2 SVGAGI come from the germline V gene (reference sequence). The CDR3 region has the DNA TGTGCCAGCCAAGTAGGGCACAATGAGCAGTTCTTC. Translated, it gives CASQVGHNEQFF.

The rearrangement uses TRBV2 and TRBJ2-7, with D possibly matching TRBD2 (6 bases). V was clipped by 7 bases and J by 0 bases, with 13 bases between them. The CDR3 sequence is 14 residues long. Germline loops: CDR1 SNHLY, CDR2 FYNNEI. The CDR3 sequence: CASKMGLSSYEQYF. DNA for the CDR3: TGTGCCAGCAAAATGGGACTGAGCTCCTACGAGCAGTACTTC.

CDR3 sequence reads: CASSRQGPTEAFF. The CDR3 DNA reads TGTGCCAGTAGCCGACAGGGCCCCACTGAAGCTTTCTTT. The chain uses TRBV19 and TRBJ1-1; 7 bases align to TRBD1. J lost 4 bases, V lost 6 bases, and 5 bases had no gene match. CDR1 is LNHDA and CDR2 is SQIVND in the germline V gene (reference sequence). This CDR3 spans 13 amino acids.

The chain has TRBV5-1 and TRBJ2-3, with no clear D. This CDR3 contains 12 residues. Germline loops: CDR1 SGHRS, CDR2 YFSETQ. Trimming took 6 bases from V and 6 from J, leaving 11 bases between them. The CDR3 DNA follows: TGCGCCAGCACCGATAGCTCGGATACGCAGTATTTT. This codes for CASTDSSDTQYF.

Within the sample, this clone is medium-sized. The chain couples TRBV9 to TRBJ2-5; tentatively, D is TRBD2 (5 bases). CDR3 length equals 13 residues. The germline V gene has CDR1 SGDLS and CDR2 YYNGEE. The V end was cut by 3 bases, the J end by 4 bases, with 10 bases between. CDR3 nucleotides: TGTGCCAGCAGCGCGTCCGGAGGAGAGACCCAGTACTTC. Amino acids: CASSASGGETQYF.

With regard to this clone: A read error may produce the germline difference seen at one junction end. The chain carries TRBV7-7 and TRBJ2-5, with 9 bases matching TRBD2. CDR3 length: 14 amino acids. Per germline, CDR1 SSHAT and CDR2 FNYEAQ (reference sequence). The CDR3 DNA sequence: TGTGCTAGCAGCCGAAGCGGGAGGAGTGAGACCCAGTACTTC. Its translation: CASSRSGRSETQYF.

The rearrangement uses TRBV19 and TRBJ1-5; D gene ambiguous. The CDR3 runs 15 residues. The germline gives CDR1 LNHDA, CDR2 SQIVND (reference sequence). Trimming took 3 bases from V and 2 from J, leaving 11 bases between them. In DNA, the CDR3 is TGTGCCAGTAGTATCGTAGGGTTCGGCAATCAGCCCCAGCATTTT. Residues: CASSIVGFGNQPQHF.

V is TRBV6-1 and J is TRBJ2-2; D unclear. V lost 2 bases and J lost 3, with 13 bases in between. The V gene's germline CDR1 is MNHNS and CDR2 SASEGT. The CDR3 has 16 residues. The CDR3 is CASSEISQRYTGELFF. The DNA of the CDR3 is TGTGCCAGCAGTGAAATTAGCCAGCGCTACACCGGGGAGCTGTTTTTT.

The CDR3 DNA follows: TGTGCCAGCAGCTCCGGGCTAGCGGACGCCTCGGTGCAGTACTTC. It is translated as CASSSGLADASVQYF. The rearrangement joins TRBV6-1 to TRBJ2-7, with 7 bases that match TRBD2. The trim removed 6 bases at V and 9 bases at J, leaving 17 bases unmatched. This CDR3 is built from 15 residues. CDR1 is MNHNS and CDR2 is SASEGT in the germline V gene.

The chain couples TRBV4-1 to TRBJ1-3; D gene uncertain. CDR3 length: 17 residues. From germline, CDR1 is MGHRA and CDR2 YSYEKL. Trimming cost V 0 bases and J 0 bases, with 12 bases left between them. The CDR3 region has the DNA TGCGCCAGCAGCCAAGAGTCAGACACCAACTCTGGAAACACCATATATTTT. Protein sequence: CASSQESDTNSGNTIYF.

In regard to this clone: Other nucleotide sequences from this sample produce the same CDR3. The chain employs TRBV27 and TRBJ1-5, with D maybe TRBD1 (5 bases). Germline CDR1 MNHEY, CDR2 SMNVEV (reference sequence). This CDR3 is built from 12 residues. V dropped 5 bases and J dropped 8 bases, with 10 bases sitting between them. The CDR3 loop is CASSLLGEPQHF. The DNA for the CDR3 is TGTGCCAGCAGTCTCCTAGGGGAGCCCCAGCATTTT.

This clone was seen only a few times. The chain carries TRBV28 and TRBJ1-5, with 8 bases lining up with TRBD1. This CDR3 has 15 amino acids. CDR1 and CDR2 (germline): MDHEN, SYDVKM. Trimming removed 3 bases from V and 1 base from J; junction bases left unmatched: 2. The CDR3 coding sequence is TGTGCCAGCAGTTTGTCAGGGGGCAGCAATCAGCCCCAGCATTTT. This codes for CASSLSGGSNQPQHF.

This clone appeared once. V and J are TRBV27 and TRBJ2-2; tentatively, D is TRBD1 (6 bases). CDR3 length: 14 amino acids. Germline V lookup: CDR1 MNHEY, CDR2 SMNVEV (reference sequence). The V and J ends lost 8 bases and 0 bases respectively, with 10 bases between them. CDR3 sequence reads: CASAPGANTGELFF. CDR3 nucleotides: TGTGCCAGCGCTCCAGGGGCGAACACCGGGGAGCTGTTTTTT.

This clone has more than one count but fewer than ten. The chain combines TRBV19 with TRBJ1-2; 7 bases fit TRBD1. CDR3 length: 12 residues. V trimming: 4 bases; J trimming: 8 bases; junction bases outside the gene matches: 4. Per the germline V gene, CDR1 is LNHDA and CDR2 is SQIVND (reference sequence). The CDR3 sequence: CASSKLDRGYTF. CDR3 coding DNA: TGTGCCAGTAGTAAGCTGGACAGGGGCTACACCTTC.

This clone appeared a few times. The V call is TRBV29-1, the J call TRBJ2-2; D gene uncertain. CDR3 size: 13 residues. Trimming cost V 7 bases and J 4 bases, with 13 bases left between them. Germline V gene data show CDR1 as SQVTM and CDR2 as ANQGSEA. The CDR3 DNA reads TGCAGCGCAAAACCACAAGGCACCGGGGAGCTGTTTTTT. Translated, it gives CSAKPQGTGELFF.

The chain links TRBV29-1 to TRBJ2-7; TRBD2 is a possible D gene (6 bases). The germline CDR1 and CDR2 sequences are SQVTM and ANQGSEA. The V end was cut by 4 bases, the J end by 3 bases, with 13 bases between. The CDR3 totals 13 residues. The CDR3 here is CSVGRGMGYEQYF. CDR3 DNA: TGCAGCGTTGGTCGCGGGATGGGCTACGAGCAGTACTTC.

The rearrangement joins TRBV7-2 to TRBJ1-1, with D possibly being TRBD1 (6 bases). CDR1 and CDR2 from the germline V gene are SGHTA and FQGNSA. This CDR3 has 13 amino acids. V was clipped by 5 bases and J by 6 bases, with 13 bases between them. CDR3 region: CASSTRDTSEAFF. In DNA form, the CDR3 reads TGTGCCAGCAGCACAAGGGACACCTCTGAAGCTTTCTTT.

The CDR3 bases are TGCACCAGCAGGGGGGGACAGGGGGGCAATCAGCCCCAGCATTTT. It yields the protein CTSRGGQGGNQPQHF. The V gene is TRBV1, the J gene TRBJ1-5; TRBD1, the table's D call, lacks a check against the DNA. TRBV1 is reported as a pseudogene. The length of the CDR3 is 15 residues.

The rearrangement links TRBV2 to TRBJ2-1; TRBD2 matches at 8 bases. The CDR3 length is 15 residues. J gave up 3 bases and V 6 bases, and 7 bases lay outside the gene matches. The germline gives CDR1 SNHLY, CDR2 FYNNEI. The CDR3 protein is CASRSQREIYNEQFF. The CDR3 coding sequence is TGTGCCAGCAGGTCCCAGCGGGAGATCTACAATGAGCAGTTCTTC.

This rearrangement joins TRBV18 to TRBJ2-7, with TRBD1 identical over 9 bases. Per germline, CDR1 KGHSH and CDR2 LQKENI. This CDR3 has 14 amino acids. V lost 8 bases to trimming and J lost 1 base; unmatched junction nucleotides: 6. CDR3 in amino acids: CASSTGTGSYEQYF. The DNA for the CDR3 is TGTGCCAGCAGTACAGGGACAGGGTCCTACGAGCAGTACTTC.

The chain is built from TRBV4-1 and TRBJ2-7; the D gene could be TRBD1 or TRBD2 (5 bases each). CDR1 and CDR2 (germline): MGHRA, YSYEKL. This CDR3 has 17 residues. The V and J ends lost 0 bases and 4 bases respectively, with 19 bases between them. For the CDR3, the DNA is TGCGCCAGCAGCCAAGATGCGTCATGGGGGTTGGAGTACGAGCAGTACTTC. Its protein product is CASSQDASWGLEYEQYF.

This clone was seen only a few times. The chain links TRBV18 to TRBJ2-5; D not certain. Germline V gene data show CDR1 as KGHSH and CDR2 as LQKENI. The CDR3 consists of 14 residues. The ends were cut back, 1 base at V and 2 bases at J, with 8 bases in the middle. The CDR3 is CASSPLPGQETQYF. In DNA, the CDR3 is TGTGCCAGCTCACCACTTCCTGGGCAAGAGACCCAGTACTTC.

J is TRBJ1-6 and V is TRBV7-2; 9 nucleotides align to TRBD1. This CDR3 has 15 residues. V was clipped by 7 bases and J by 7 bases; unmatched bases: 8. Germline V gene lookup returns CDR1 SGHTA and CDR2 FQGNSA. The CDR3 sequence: CASTEQGAKNSPLHF. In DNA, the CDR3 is TGTGCCAGCACCGAACAGGGGGCGAAGAATTCACCCCTCCACTTT.